These T cell receptor beta chains were read from a single sample in a study of sequential checkpoint blockade in melanoma. Here immunoSEQ multiplex PCR was the method, and the copy in TCRdb shows in-frame clones only, minus some. The data hold about 40,000 clones, with 86% observed a single time. This material consisted of CD8+ T cells sorted from blood (inferred from file names), taken from a patient given nivolumab and ipilimumab in sequence. Receptor source: a human donor with melanoma. The CDR3 runs from the conserved cysteine through the conserved F or W. Fields, in order: V gene, J gene, clone size, D gene, CDR3 protein, CDR3 DNA. D genes are given only for firm matches. Size is stated for part of the rows, as once, few or many counts, or as a class when the clone is expanded.

TRBV5-6,TRBJ2-1,-,-,CASSLGAGNEQFF,TGTGCCAGCAGCTTGGGAGCAGGGAATGAGCAGTTCTTC
TRBV9,TRBJ1-2,-,TRBD1,CASSGRDSNFYGYTF,TGTGCCAGCAGCGGCCGGGACAGCAATTTCTATGGCTACACCTTC
TRBV25-1,TRBJ2-1,-,-,CASTYRDNLGEQFF,TGTGCCAGCACCTACCGGGACAACCTAGGGGAGCAGTTCTTC
TRBV15,TRBJ2-5,once,-,CATSDPTGQETQYF,TGTGCCACCAGCGACCCGACGGGACAAGAGACCCAGTACTTC
TRBV4-2,TRBJ1-4,-,-,CASSPRTATNEKLFF,TGTGCCAGCAGCCCCCGTACGGCAACTAATGAAAAACTGTTTTTT
TRBV20-1,TRBJ2-1,-,-,CSARSWGEEFF,TGCAGTGCTAGATCGTGGGGCGAGGAGTTCTTC
TRBV4-3,TRBJ1-4,-,-,CASSQESQAGGEKLFF,TGCGCCAGCAGCCAAGAGTCCCAGGCAGGTGGGGAAAAACTGTTTTTT
TRBV11-2,TRBJ2-3,-,TRBD1,CASSFGQGWYF,TGTGCCAGCAGCTTTGGACAGGGCTGGTATTTT
TRBV4-1,TRBJ2-1,-,-,CASRETVSSYNEQFF,TGCGCCAGCAGAGAGACAGTGAGCTCCTACAATGAGCAGTTCTTC
TRBV4-2,TRBJ1-5,-,-,CASSLLTEAHQPQHF,TGTGCCAGCAGCCTCCTGACAGAAGCCCATCAGCCCCAGCATTTT
TRBV7-8,TRBJ2-5,-,TRBD2,CASSPGGLAGAETQYF,TGTGCCAGCAGCCCAGGGGGCCTAGCGGGAGCAGAGACCCAGTACTTC
TRBV7-9,TRBJ1-2,-,-,CASSLASTVYGYTF,TGTGCCAGCAGCTTAGCGAGCACGGTCTATGGCTACACCTTC
TRBV9,TRBJ2-2,-,TRBD2,CASSVGEGTANTGELFF,TGTGCCAGCAGCGTAGGGGAGGGGACCGCGAACACCGGGGAGCTGTTTTTT
TRBV27,TRBJ2-7,-,TRBD1,CASGWTGAEQYF,TGTGCCAGCGGATGGACAGGGGCCGAGCAGTACTTC
TRBV27,TRBJ2-7,-,-,CASSLIMGEAAYEQYF,TGTGCCAGCAGTTTAATCATGGGGGAGGCCGCCTACGAGCAGTACTTC
TRBV10-2,TRBJ2-5,-,-,CAPPPEHPQETQYF,TGCGCCCCTCCTCCCGAGCACCCTCAAGAGACCCAGTACTTC
TRBV28,TRBJ1-1,-,TRBD1,CASSFGQGRAFF,TGTGCCAGCAGTTTTGGACAGGGAAGGGCTTTCTTT
TRBV28,TRBJ2-2,-,-,CASSLAAYTGELFF,TGTGCCAGCAGTTTAGCGGCCTACACCGGGGAGCTGTTTTTT
TRBV7-7,TRBJ2-7,few,TRBD2,CASSSGLAKEQYF,TGTGCCAGCAGCTCTGGACTAGCCAAGGAGCAGTACTTC
TRBV10-3,TRBJ2-3,once,-,CAISDSFTDTQYF,TGTGCCATCAGTGATAGCTTTACAGATACGCAGTATTTT
TRBV29-1,TRBJ2-5,-,TRBD1,CSVDPGQGRETQYF,TGCAGCGTAGATCCGGGACAGGGTAGGGAGACCCAGTACTTC
TRBV23-1,TRBJ2-5,-,-,CASSERGKPPVQETQYF,TGCGCCAGCAGTGAACGGGGAAAACCACCGGTTCAAGAGACCCAGTACTTC
TRBV27,TRBJ2-2,-,-,CASSFAGAGELFF,TGTGCCAGCAGTTTCGCAGGGGCCGGGGAGCTGTTTTTT
TRBV2,TRBJ2-7,-,TRBD1,CASTGGGYEQYF,TGTGCCAGCACAGGGGGCGGGTACGAGCAGTACTTC
TRBV25-1,TRBJ2-1,-,-,CASSEDTYFMNYNEQFF,TGTGCCAGCAGTGAAGACACCTATTTTATGAACTACAATGAGCAGTTCTTC
TRBV15,TRBJ2-2,once,TRBD2,CATSRDSGLAGTGELFF,TGTGCCACCAGCAGAGATAGTGGACTAGCTGGAACCGGGGAGCTGTTTTTT
TRBV5-1,TRBJ2-1,-,TRBD2,CASSLPGGTPTPNYNEQFF,TGCGCCAGCAGCCTTCCCGGGGGGACGCCAACCCCCAACTACAATGAGCAGTTCTTC
TRBV29-1,TRBJ2-2,-,-,CSGGDTGELFF,TGCAGCGGGGGGGACACCGGGGAGCTGTTTTTT
TRBV30,TRBJ1-6,once,TRBD1,CAWSVGRTGAYNSPLHF,TGTGCCTGGAGTGTAGGAAGGACAGGGGCGTATAATTCACCCCTCCACTTT
TRBV5-1,TRBJ2-7,-,TRBD1,CASSWRTGTYEQYF,TGCGCCAGCAGCTGGAGGACAGGGACCTACGAGCAGTACTTC
TRBV5-4,TRBJ2-1,-,TRBD1,CASSFYGQGIYNEQFF,TGTGCCAGCAGCTTCTACGGACAGGGAATTTACAATGAGCAGTTCTTC
TRBV27,TRBJ2-7,-,TRBD1,CASSSGQGVSYEQYF,TGTGCCAGCAGCTCCGGACAGGGGGTATCCTACGAGCAGTACTTC
TRBV27,TRBJ2-2,-,-,CASSSGMNTGELFF,TGTGCCAGCAGTTCAGGGATGAACACCGGGGAGCTGTTTTTT
TRBV27,TRBJ2-1,-,TRBD2,CASSLSGRSSYNEQFF,TGTGCCAGCAGTTTGAGCGGGAGGAGCTCCTACAATGAGCAGTTCTTC
TRBV27,TRBJ1-4,-,-,CASPQGREGEKLFF,TGTGCCAGCCCACAGGGAAGAGAGGGAGAAAAACTGTTTTTT
TRBV13,TRBJ1-2,-,TRBD1,CASSLVQGTGVSYGYTF,TGTGCCAGCAGCTTAGTCCAGGGGACAGGGGTAAGCTATGGCTACACCTTC
TRBV11-1,TRBJ1-2,-,TRBD1,CASSLPRQGGSYGYTF,TGTGCCAGCAGCTTACCGAGACAGGGGGGGAGCTATGGCTACACCTTC
TRBV4-2,TRBJ2-2,-,TRBD2,CASSQDRVAGVTGELFF,TGTGCCAGCAGCCAAGATAGGGTAGCGGGAGTCACCGGGGAGCTGTTTTTT
TRBV7-9,TRBJ2-2,-,TRBD1,CASQDRDRGPGELFF,TGTGCCAGCCAAGACCGGGACAGGGGTCCCGGGGAGCTGTTTTTT
TRBV19,TRBJ2-7,-,TRBD1,CASQGTGFYEQYF,TGTGCCAGCCAAGGGACAGGCTTTTACGAGCAGTACTTC
TRBV19,TRBJ1-5,-,-,CASSPQGTGNQPQHF,TGTGCCAGTAGTCCGCAGGGGACGGGCAATCAGCCCCAGCATTTT
TRBV27,TRBJ2-5,-,TRBD1,CASSFRDRVGETQYF,TGTGCCAGCAGTTTTAGGGACAGGGTTGGAGAGACCCAGTACTTC